This T cell receptor beta chain was captured by sequencing in a study of blood T cell repertoires in COVID-19. The wider study: T cells, B-cell-depleted T cells, or PBMCs supplied cDNA or gDNA.

The table came from immunoSEQ multiplex PCR; TCRdb's copy has only in-frame clones and leaves some out. This sample has some 80,000 clones; around 74% occur once, and the top ten carry about 5%. In germline, CDR1 is SGHRS, CDR2 YFSETQ. Trimming took 2 bases from V and 5 from J; bases not matched to a gene: 6. The CDR3 has 15 amino acids. The source material was peripheral blood. The receptor was isolated from a woman aged 80 or older with active or convalescent COVID-19. V is TRBV5-1 and J is TRBJ2-1; 8 bases fit TRBD1. DNA for the CDR3: TGCGCCAGCAGCTTCCCAGGGGGCGGGAACAATGAGCAGTTCTTC. As protein: CASSFPGGGNNEQFF.